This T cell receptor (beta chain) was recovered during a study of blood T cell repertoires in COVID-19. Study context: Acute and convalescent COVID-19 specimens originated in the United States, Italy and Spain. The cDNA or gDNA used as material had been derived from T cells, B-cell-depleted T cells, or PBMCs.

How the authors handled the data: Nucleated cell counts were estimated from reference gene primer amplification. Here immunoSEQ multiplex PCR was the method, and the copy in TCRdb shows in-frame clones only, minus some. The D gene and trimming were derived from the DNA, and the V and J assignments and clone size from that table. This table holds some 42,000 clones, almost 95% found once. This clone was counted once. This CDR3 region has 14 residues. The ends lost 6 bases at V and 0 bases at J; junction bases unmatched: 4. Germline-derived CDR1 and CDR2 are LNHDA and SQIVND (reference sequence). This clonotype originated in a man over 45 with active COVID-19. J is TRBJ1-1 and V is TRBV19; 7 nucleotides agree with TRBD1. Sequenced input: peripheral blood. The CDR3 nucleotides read TGTGCCAGTAGCGGGGACAGTATGAACACTGAAGCTTTCTTT. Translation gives CASSGDSMNTEAFF.